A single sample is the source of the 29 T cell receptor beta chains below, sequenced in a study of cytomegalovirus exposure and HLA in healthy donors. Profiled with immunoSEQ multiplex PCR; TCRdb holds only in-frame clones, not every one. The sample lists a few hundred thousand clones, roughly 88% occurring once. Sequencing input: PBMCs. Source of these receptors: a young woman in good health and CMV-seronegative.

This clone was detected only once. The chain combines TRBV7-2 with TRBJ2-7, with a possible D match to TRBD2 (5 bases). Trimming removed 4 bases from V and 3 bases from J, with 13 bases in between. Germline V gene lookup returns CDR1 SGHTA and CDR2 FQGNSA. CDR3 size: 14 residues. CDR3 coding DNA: TGTGCCAGCAGCTCGAGTGGGAGAGTCTACGAGCAGTACTTC. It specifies CASSSSGRVYEQYF.

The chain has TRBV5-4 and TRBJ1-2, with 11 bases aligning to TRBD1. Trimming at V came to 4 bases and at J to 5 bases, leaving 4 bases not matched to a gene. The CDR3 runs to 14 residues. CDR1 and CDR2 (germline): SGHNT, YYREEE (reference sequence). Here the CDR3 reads CASSTRDRGYGYTF. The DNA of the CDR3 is TGTGCCAGCAGCACACGGGACAGGGGGTATGGCTACACCTTC.

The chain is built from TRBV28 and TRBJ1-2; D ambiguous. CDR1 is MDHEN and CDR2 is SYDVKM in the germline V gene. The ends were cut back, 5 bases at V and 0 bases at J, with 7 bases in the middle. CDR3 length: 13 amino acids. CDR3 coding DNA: TGTGCCAGCAGTACTCCGGCTAACTATGGCTACACCTTC. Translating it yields CASSTPANYGYTF.

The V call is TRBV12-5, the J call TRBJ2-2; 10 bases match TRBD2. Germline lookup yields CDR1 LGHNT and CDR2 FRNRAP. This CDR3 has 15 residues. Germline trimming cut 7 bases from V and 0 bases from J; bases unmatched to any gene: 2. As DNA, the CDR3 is TGTGCTAGTGCCCTAGCGGGGGCGAACACCGGGGAGCTGTTTTTT. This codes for CASALAGANTGELFF.

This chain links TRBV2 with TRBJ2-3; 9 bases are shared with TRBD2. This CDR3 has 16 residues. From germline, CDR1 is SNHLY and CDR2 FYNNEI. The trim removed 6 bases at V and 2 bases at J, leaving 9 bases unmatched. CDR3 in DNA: TGTGCCAGCAGCCCACTCAAGCGGGAGGCCACAGATACGCAGTATTTT. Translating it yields CASSPLKREATDTQYF.

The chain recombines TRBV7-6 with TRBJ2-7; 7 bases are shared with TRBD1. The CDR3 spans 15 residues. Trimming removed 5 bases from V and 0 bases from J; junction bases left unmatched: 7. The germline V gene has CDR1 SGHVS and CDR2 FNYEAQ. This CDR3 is CASSLSTGSSYEQYF. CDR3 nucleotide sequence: TGTGCCAGCAGCCTATCGACAGGGTCCTCCTACGAGCAGTACTTC.

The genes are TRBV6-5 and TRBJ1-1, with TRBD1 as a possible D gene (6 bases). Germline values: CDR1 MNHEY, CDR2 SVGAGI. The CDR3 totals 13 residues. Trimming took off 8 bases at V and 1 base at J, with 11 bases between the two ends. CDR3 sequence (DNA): TGTGCCAGCCACAGGGAGACGAACACTGAAGCTTTCTTT. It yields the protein CASHRETNTEAFF.

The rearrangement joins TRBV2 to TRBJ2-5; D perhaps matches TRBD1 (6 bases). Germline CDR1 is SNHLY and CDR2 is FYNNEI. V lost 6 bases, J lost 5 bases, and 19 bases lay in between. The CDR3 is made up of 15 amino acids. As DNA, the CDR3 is TGTGCCAGCAGGAACCGGACAGCACCGTCGGAGACCCAGTACTTC. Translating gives CASRNRTAPSETQYF.

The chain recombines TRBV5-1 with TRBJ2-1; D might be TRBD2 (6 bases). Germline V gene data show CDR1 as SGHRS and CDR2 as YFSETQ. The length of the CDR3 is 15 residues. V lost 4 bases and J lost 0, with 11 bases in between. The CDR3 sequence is CASSHGGSSYNEQFF. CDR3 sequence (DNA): TGCGCCAGCAGCCATGGGGGGAGCTCCTACAATGAGCAGTTCTTC.

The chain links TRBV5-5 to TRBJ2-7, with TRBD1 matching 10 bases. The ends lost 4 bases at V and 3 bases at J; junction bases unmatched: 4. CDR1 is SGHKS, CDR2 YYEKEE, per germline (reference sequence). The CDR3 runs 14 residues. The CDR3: CASSPGTGVYEQYF. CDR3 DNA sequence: TGTGCCAGCAGCCCCGGGACAGGGGTCTACGAGCAGTACTTC.

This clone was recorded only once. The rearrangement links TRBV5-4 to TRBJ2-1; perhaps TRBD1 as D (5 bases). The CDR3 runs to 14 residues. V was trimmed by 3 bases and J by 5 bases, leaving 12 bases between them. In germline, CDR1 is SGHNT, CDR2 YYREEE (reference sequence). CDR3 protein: CASSSSTDNNEQFF. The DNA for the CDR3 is TGTGCCAGCAGCTCGTCGACAGATAACAATGAGCAGTTCTTC.

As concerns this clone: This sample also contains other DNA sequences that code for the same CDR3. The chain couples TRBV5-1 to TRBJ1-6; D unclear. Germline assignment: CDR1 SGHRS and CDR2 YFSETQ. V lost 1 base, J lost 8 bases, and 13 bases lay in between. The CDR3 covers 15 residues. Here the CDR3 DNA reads TGCGCCAGCAGCTTGAGAGCCGCCGATGATTCACCCCTCCACTTT. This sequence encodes CASSLRAADDSPLHF.

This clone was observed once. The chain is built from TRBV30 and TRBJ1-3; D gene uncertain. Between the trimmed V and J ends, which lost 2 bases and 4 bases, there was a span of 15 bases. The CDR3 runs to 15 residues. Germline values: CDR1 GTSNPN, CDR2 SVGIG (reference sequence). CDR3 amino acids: CAWSPGLGKGNTIYF. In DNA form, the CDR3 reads TGTGCCTGGAGTCCTGGGCTCGGAAAGGGAAACACCATATATTTT.

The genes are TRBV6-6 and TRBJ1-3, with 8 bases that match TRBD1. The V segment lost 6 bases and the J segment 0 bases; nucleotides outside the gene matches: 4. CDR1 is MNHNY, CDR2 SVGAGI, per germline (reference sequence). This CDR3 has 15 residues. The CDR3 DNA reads TGTGCCAGCAGAAGACAGGGGTTCTCTGGAAACACCATATATTTT. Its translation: CASRRQGFSGNTIYF.

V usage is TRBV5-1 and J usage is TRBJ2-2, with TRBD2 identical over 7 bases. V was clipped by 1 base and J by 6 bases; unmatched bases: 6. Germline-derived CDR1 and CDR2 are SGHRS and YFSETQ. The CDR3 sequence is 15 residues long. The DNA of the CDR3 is TGCGCCAGCAGCTTGTTAACTAGCGTTGCCGGGGAGCTGTTTTTT. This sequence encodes CASSLLTSVAGELFF.

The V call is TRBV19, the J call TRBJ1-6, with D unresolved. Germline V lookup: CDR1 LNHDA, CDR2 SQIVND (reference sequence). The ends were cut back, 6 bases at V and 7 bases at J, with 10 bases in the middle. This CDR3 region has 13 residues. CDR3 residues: CASSPIGNSPLHF. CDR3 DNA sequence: TGTGCCAGTAGCCCGATCGGGAATTCACCCCTCCACTTT.

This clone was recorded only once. CDR3 in amino acids: CASSIRGAGDQPQHF. DNA of the CDR3: TGTGCCAGTAGTATAAGAGGGGCGGGGGATCAGCCCCAGCATTTT. The chain employs TRBV19 and TRBJ1-5, with D perhaps matching TRBD1 (5 bases). V was pared by 2 bases and J by 5 bases, with 13 bases between. This CDR3 contains 15 residues. CDR1 and CDR2 (germline): LNHDA, SQIVND (reference sequence).

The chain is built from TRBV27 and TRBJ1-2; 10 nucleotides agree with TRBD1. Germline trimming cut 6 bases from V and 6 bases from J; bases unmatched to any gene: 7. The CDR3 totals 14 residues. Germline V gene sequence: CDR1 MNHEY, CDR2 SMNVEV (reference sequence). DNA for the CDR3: TGTGCCAGCAGAATGACAGGGGGCGCTGATGGCTACACCTTC. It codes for CASRMTGGADGYTF.

CDR3 residues: CASSEPRGRGVTDGYTF. CDR3 in DNA: TGTGCCAGCAGTGAACCCCGAGGCAGGGGGGTTACTGATGGCTACACCTTC. The chain employs TRBV6-1 and TRBJ1-2; TRBD1 matches at 7 bases. The CDR3 has 17 amino acids. CDR1 is MNHNS and CDR2 is SASEGT in the germline V gene. V was pared by 2 bases and J by 6 bases, with 15 bases of the junction left unmatched.

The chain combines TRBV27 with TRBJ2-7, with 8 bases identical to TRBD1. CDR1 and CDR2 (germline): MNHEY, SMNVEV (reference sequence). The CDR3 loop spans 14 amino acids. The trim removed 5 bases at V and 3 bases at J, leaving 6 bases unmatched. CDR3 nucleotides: TGTGCCAGCAGTACCTCCGGGACAGGCTACGAGCAGTACTTC. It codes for CASSTSGTGYEQYF.

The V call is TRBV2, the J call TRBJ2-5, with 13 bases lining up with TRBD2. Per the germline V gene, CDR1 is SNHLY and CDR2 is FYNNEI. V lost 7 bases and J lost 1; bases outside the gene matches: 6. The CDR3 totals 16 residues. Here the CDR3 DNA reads TGTGCCAGCATTGGACGGACTAGCGGGGGCCAAGAGACCCAGTACTTC. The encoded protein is CASIGRTSGGQETQYF.

CDR3 coding DNA: TGCGCCAGCGGGCGTTGGAGGGAGGAAGCTTTCTTT. As protein: CASGRWREEAFF. This chain joins TRBV5-1 and TRBJ1-1; no firm D call. Germline lookup yields CDR1 SGHRS and CDR2 YFSETQ. CDR3 length: 12 residues. With 7 bases removed from V and 8 bases from J, the gap between germline ends came to 15 bases.

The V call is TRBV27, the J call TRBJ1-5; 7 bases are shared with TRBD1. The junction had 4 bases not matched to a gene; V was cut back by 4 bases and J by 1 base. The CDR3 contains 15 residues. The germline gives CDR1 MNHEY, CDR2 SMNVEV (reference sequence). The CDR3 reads CASSSWDRSNQPQHF. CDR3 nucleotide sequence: TGTGCCAGCAGTTCGTGGGACAGAAGCAATCAGCCCCAGCATTTT.

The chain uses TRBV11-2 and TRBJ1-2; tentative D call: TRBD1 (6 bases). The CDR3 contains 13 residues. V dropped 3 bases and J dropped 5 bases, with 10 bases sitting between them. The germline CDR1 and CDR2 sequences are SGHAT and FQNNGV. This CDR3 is CASSLSGVYGYTF. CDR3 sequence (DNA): TGTGCCAGCAGCTTGTCAGGGGTGTATGGCTACACCTTC.

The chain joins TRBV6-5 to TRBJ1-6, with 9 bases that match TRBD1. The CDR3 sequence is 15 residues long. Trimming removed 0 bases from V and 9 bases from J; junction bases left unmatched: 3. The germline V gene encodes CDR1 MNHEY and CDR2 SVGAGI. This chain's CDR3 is CASSYSGTGFSPLHF. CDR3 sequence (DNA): TGTGCCAGCAGTTACTCGGGGACAGGGTTTTCACCCCTCCACTTT.

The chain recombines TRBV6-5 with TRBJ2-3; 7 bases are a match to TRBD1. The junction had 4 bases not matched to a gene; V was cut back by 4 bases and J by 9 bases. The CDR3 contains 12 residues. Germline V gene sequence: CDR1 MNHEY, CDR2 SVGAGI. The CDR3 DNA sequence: TGTGCCAGCAGTTTAAACAGGGGCACGCAGTATTTT. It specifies CASSLNRGTQYF.

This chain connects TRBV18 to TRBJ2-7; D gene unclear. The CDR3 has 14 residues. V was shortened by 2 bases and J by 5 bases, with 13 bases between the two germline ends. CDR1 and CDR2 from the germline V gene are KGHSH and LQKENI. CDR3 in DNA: TGTGCCAGCTCACCAAGATCGGGTACACACGAGCAGTACTTC. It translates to CASSPRSGTHEQYF.

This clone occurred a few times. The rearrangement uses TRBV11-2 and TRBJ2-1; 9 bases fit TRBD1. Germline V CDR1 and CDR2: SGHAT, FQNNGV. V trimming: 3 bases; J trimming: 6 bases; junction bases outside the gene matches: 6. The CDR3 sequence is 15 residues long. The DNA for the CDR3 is TGTGCCAGCAGCTTTAACACAGGGGGCTCCAATGAGCAGTTCTTC. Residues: CASSFNTGGSNEQFF.

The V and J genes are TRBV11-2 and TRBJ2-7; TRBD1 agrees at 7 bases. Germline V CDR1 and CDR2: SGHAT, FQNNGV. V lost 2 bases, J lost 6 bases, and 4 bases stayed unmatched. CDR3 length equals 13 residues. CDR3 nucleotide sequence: TGTGCCAGCAGCTTACCTTACAGGGGCGAGCAGTACTTC. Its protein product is CASSLPYRGEQYF.